This T cell receptor beta chain was recovered during a study of neurological immune-mediated disorders. Via MiXCR, TCRdb re-called the 5' RACE reads, giving one row per CDR3 protein. The table has 50,000 to 65,000 distinct CDR3 sequences, approximately 3.8% seen once. The CDR3 spans 13 residues. The germline V gene has CDR1 LGHDT and CDR2 YNNKEL (reference sequence). Between the trimmed V and J ends, which lost 6 bases and 4 bases, there was a span of 10 bases. This clonotype came up many times. What was sequenced was PBMCs. The source is a man aged 25-45 years with multiple sclerosis. This chain uses TRBV3-1 with TRBJ2-1, with D possibly being TRBD1 (6 bases). The CDR3 nucleotides are TGTGCCAGCAGGGAACAGGGTTACAATGAGCAGTTCTTC. This sequence encodes CASREQGYNEQFF.